This TCR beta chain came from a study of cytomegalovirus exposure and HLA in healthy donors. Study summary: Sequencing of around 200 million T cells in an earlier analysis found 100 million or so unique TCR beta sequences. General study findings and limits: In a later analysis, a missense DCLRE1C variant was linked to TCR beta V- and J-gene trimming. A previous analysis found most TCR beta V segments productive roughly 87% or roughly 30% of the time.

V gave up 2 bases and J gave up 2 bases; unmatched junction bases: 6. CDR1 is KGHSH, CDR2 LQKENI, per germline. The CDR3 loop spans 17 amino acids. A remark on this clone: The antigen is not known.

The PCR used 60 Vbeta and 13 Jbeta primers. This table comes from immunoSEQ multiplex PCR, and its TCRdb copy is limited to in-frame clones, with some not included. Its table lists roughly 88,000 clones. This chain joins TRBV18 and TRBJ1-5, with 10 nucleotides matching TRBD1. This TCR came from a man aged 45-60 years in good health and CMV-seropositive. The specimen was PBMCs. CDR3 loop: CASSPRGQGSGNQPQHF. The CDR3 DNA follows: TGTGCCAGCTCACCAAGGGGACAGGGGAGTGGCAATCAGCCCCAGCATTTT.